The entry below describes one T cell receptor beta chain. It has no known antigen specificity. No much larger clone exists at a distance of one base, and base qualities are not known. The CDR3 regions of human TCRbeta chains were analyzed by immunosequencing. In the paper's pipeline: Repertoire TCRs were checked for matches against a reference library of SARS-CoV-2-specific TCRs that had been generated using the MIRA antigen-specificity platform. Breadth meant the fraction of unique TCRs that were SARS-CoV-2-associated, whereas depth meant the fraction of total T cells that were SARS-CoV-2-associated. Each spike-specific TCR was assigned to its reactive spike region and to a CD4 or CD8 class using the MIRA data. Log10-transformed breadth and depth values were compared by one-way ANOVA with Sidak's multiple comparisons tests. The table comes from immuneACCESS by way of TCRdb, which keeps in-frame sequences with V and J called. Part of the clones is missing from these tables; in studies checked, under half for an unresolved V gene and the rest for unknown reasons. From that table come the V and J calls and clone size; the DNA was used to work out D and trimming. For this sample the table gives about 150,000 clones, of which roughly 88% were detected only once. The biggest ten clones account for around 8% of the sample.

V ends up 4 bases short and J 4 bases short, with an unmatched junction base count of 6. The CDR3 contains 14 residues, cysteine and phenylalanine counted. Only the CDR3 DNA stays, 42 bases, in frame from base 1. The germline V gene sets CDR1 to SGDLS and CDR2 to YYNGEE. The data were obtained in a study of T cell responses to AZD1222 COVID-19 vaccine (dated by TCRdb to the early 2020s). In the study overall: AZD1222 recipients whose second dose came at about 4 weeks and those whose second dose came at about 12 weeks were combined into one group, since spike-specific TCR depth and breadth did not differ between the two schedules. Trial participants were enrolled by age into 18-55, 56-69 and 70-plus year subgroups, with approximately 150, 30 and 60 TCR-sequenced participants respectively. A total of 233 trial participants underwent TCR sequencing, of whom under 220 had received two doses of AZD1222 and approximately 26 had received two doses of the MenACWY control vaccine. The paper as a whole reports these results and caveats: Conclusions about previously exposed vaccinees are limited, since just five or six AZD1222 recipients were seropositive for SARS-CoV-2 at baseline. In the small 56-69-year group, the increase in depth fell short of significance, most likely because of low power. Nearly half of unique spike-specific TCRs reportedly recognized epitopes outside regions mutated in the B.1.351 and B.1.1.7 variants. No day 14 peak-response samples were available, so repertoires were characterized only after the peak T cell response. After two AZD1222 doses, spike-specific TCR breadth and depth were significantly higher than at day 0 and than in MenACWY recipients. CD4 TCRs associated with the vaccine covered the entire spike protein, and the dominant responses were in regions 160-218 and 743-854. Participants were mostly white British, with more females than males. The authors suggested clonal diversity may have been underestimated.

Reading the label with the study, this specimen's time point is: baseline before first vaccination. Vaccinee samples came from UK trials COV001 and COV002, including a single-blind randomized controlled phase 2/3 trial of AZD1222 (ChAdOx1 nCoV-19) in healthy adults. For TCRbeta chain sequencing, PBMC samples were collected from trial participants at day 0 and at day 28 after the second dose. This TCR came from an adult in good health. The sequenced sample was peripheral blood, obtained on day 0 of AZD1222 vaccination. The chain is encoded by TRBV9 joined to TRBJ2-5, with 8 bases in between that match TRBD1. The nucleotide sequence reads TGTGCCAGCAGCCTGACAGGGGTTAGAGAGACCCAGTACTTC. Its product reads: CASSLTGVRETQYF.